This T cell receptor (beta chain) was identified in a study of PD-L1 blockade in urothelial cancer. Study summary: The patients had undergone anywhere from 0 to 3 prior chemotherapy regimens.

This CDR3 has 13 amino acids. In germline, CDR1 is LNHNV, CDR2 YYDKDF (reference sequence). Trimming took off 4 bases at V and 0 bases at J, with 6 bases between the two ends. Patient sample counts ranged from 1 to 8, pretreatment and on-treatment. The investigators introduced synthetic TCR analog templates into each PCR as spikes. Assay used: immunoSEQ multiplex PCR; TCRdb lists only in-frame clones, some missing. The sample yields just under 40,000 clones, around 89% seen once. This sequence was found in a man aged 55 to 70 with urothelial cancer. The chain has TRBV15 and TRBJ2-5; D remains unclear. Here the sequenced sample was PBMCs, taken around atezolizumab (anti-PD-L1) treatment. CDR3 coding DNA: TGTGCCACCAGCACGAGGTACCAAGAGACCCAGTACTTC. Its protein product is CATSTRYQETQYF.